A single sample is the source of the 5 T cell receptor beta chains below, sequenced in a study of beta chain features in type 1 diabetes. The isolated RNA, all of it, was reverse transcribed, so expressed TCRB transcripts were what got sequenced. This table comes from immunoSEQ multiplex PCR, and its TCRdb copy is limited to in-frame clones, with some not included. Of about half a million clones detected, about 30% appear once; the ten largest clones hold more than 0.055%. The sequenced material came from naive CD4+ T cells from blood. The receptors shown here come from a man aged 18 to 30 in good health.

The CDR3: CASSAEVDTEAFF. DNA for the CDR3: TGTGCCAGCAGTGCGGAGGTGGACACTGAAGCTTTCTTT. This chain links TRBV6-4 with TRBJ1-1; D ambiguous. The CDR3 runs 13 residues. Germline V CDR1 and CDR2: MRHNA, SNTAGT. V shed 4 bases and J shed 3 bases, with 9 bases lying between them.

In this sample, this clone turned up a few times. This chain links TRBV29-1 with TRBJ2-5; D might be TRBD1 (5 bases). The germline CDR1 and CDR2 sequences are SQVTM and ANQGSEA. The CDR3 has 15 residues. V was clipped by 7 bases and J by 4 bases, with 22 bases between them. The CDR3 loop is CSAQVGQGRGETQYF. The CDR3 nucleotides are TGCAGCGCCCAAGTCGGCCAGGGTAGGGGAGAGACCCAGTACTTC.

There are a few counts of this clone. V usage is TRBV30 and J usage is TRBJ2-1; TRBD2 matches 10 bases. The germline CDR1 and CDR2 sequences are GTSNPN and SVGIG (reference sequence). The junction had 4 bases not matched to a gene; V was cut back by 1 base and J by 7 bases. CDR3 length: 14 amino acids. The CDR3 loop reads CAWSGASGSNEQFF. The CDR3 coding sequence is TGTGCCTGGAGTGGGGCTAGCGGGAGTAATGAGCAGTTCTTC.

This clone has a single count. The rearrangement links TRBV5-4 to TRBJ2-7, with TRBD2 matching 7 bases. Germline values: CDR1 SGHNT, CDR2 YYREEE (reference sequence). CDR3 length: 14 residues. The junction had 5 bases not matched to a gene; V was cut back by 4 bases and J by 1 base. As DNA, the CDR3 is TGTGCCAGCAGCGATCGAGCGGGATCCTACGAGCAGTACTTC. The encoded protein is CASSDRAGSYEQYF.

The rearrangement joins TRBV30 to TRBJ1-4, with no clear D. The CDR3 is made up of 15 amino acids. V lost 1 base and J lost 0, with 9 bases in between. Germline V gene lookup returns CDR1 GTSNPN and CDR2 SVGIG (reference sequence). The chain's CDR3 is CAWSDQGTTNEKLFF. DNA for the CDR3: TGTGCCTGGAGTGACCAAGGAACAACTAATGAAAAACTGTTTTTT.